The T cell receptor beta chain described here comes from a study of T cell changes during pregnancy in multiple sclerosis. The method was immunoSEQ multiplex PCR; TCRdb's version includes in-frame clones alone and lacks a portion of them. The sample carries roughly 32,000 clones, roughly 90% recorded once. Germline CDR1 and CDR2: SEHNR and FQNEAQ (reference sequence). This CDR3 has 16 amino acids. Trimming took off 11 bases at V and 8 bases at J, with 30 bases between the two ends. The sequences come from CD8+ T cells from peripheral blood mononuclear cells, collected in the third trimester of pregnancy. The chain uses TRBV7-9 and TRBJ1-2; D gene uncertain. The clonotype originates from a female donor with multiple sclerosis, enrolled in a pregnancy study. CDR3 sequence: CAVRGAPINYAAGYTF. CDR3 coding DNA: TGTGCCGTTCGGGGAGCTCCCATAAACTATGCAGCAGGCTACACCTTC.